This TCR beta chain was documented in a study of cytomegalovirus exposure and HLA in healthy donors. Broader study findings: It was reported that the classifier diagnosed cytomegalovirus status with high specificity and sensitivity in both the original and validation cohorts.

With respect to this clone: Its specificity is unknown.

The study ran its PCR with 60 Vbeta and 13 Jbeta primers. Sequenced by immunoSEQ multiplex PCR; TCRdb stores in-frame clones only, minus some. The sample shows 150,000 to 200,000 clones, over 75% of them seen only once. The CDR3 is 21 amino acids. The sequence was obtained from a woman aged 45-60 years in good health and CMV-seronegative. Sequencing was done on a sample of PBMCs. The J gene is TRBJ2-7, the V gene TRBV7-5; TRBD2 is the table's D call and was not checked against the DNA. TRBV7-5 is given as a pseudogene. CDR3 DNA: TGTGCCAGAACAACGGGAGATATATTACCTTGTTCCCGACTAGCGGGGTACGAGCAGTACTTC. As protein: CARTTGDILPCSRLAGYEQYF.